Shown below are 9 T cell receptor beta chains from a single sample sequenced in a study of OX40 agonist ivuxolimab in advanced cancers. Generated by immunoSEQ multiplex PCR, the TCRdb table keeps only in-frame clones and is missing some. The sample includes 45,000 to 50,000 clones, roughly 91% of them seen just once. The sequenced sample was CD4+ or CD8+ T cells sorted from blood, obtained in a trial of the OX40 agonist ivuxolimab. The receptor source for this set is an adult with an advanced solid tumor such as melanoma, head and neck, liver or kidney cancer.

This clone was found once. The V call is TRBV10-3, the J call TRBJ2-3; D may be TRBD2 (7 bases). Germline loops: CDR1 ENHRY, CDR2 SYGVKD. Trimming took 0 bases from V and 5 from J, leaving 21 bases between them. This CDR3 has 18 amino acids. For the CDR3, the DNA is TGTGCCATCAGTGAGTCCCCCACATTTCGGGGGGCAGGAGATACGCAGTATTTT. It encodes CAISESPTFRGAGDTQYF.

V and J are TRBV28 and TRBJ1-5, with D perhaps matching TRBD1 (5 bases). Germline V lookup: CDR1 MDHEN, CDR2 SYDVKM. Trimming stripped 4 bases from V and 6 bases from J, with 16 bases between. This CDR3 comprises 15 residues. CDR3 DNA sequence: TGTGCCAGCAGTTCCCCCAGGGTATGGTTTCAGCCCCAGCATTTT. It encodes CASSSPRVWFQPQHF.

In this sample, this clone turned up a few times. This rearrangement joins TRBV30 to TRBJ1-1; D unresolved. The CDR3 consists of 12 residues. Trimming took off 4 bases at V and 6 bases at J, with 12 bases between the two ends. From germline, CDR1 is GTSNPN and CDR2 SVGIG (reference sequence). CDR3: CAWNYGEAEAFF. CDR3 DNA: TGTGCCTGGAATTACGGGGAAGCTGAAGCTTTCTTT.

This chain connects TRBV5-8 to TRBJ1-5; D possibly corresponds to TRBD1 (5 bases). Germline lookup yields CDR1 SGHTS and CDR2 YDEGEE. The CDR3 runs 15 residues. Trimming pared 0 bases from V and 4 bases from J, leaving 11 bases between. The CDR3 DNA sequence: TGTGCCAGCAGCTTGGCTACGGGGGGAAATCAGCCCCAGCATTTT. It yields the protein CASSLATGGNQPQHF.

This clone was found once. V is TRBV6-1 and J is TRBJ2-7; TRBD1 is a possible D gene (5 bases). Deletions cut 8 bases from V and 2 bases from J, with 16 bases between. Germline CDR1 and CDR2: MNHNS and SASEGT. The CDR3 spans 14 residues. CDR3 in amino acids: CASGWGLGPYEQYF. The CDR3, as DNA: TGTGCCAGCGGGTGGGGCTTGGGCCCCTACGAGCAGTACTTC.

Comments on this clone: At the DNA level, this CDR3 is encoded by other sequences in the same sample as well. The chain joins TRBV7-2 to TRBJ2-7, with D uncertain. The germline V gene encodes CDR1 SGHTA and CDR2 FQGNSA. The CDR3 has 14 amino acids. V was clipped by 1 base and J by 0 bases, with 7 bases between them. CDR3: CASSLGAGSYEQYF. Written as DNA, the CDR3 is TGTGCCAGCAGCTTAGGTGCCGGCTCCTACGAGCAGTACTTC.

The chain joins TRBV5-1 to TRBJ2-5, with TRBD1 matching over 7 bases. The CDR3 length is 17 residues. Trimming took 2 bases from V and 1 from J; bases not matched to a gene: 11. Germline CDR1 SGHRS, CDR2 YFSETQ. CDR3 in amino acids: CASSLTETTGAQETQYF. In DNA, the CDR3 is TGCGCCAGCAGCTTAACAGAAACCACAGGGGCCCAAGAGACCCAGTACTTC.

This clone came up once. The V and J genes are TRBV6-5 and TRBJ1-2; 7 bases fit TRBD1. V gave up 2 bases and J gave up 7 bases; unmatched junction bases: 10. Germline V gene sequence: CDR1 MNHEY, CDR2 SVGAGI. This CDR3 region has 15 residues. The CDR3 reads CASSYREQGMGGYTF. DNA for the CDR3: TGTGCCAGCAGTTACCGAGAACAGGGGATGGGTGGCTACACCTTC.

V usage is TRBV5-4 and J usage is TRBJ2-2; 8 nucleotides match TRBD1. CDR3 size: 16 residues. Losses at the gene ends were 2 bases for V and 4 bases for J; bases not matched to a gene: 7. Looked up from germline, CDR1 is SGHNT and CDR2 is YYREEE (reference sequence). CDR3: CASSFRGTGPTGELFF. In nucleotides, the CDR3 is TGTGCCAGCAGCTTCCGGGGGACAGGTCCCACCGGGGAGCTGTTTTTT.